A selection of T cell receptor beta chains follows, all from one sample in a study of cytomegalovirus exposure and HLA in healthy donors. The repertoire was sequenced with immunoSEQ multiplex PCR; TCRdb's copy has only in-frame clones and lacks some. In the table there are 150,000 or so clones, over 70% of which are singletons. The sequencing input was PBMCs. These receptors were collected from a man between 50 and 59 years old in good health and CMV-seropositive. The CDR3 runs from the conserved cysteine through the conserved F or W. The D gene is left open where the match is weak. Not every row has a clone size; where given, it reads once, few, many or a size class.

v_call	clone_size	d_call	j_call	cdr3_length	cdr3_aa	cdr3_nt
TRBV6-5	NA	NA	TRBJ2-1	16	CASSYSRASSYNEQFF	TGTGCCAGCAGTTACTCCAGGGCGAGCTCCTACAATGAGCAGTTCTTC
TRBV4-1	NA	TRBD1	TRBJ2-7	18	CASSQGTGGPLRPDEQYF	TGCGCCAGCAGCCAAGGAACAGGGGGCCCGTTGCGACCTGACGAGCAGTACTTC
TRBV5-4	NA	NA	TRBJ1-4	13	CASSLSRGEKLFF	TGTGCCAGCAGCTTAAGTAGAGGGGAAAAACTGTTTTTT
TRBV19	NA	NA	TRBJ2-1	13	CASSGSTYNEQFF	TGTGCCAGTAGTGGTAGCACCTACAATGAGCAGTTCTTC
TRBV11-1	NA	NA	TRBJ1-3	17	CASSFTASGSSGNTIYF	TGTGCCAGCAGCTTTACGGCGTCTGGGAGCTCTGGAAACACCATATATTTT
TRBV6-1	few	NA	TRBJ2-7	12	CASSWGAYEQYF	TGTGCCAGCAGTTGGGGAGCCTACGAGCAGTACTTC
TRBV30	NA	NA	TRBJ2-7	12	CAYGTTAYEQYF	TGTGCCTACGGGACAACTGCCTACGAGCAGTACTTC
TRBV5-6	NA	TRBD1	TRBJ1-2	14	CASSLPGQGYGYTF	TGTGCCAGCAGCTTACCGGGACAGGGGTATGGCTACACCTTC
TRBV6-5	NA	NA	TRBJ2-7	15	CATNLRADKSYEQYF	TGTGCCACCAACCTCAGGGCGGATAAGTCCTACGAGCAGTACTTC
TRBV7-3	NA	NA	TRBJ2-2	12	CASTTGTGELFF	TGTGCCAGCACAACAGGGACCGGGGAGCTGTTTTTT
TRBV5-1	NA	NA	TRBJ1-5	15	CASRLGQNSNQPQHF	TGCGCCAGCAGACTCGGACAGAATAGCAATCAGCCCCAGCATTTT
TRBV5-4	few	TRBD2	TRBJ2-3	14	CASSQRDFTDTQYF	TGTGCCAGCAGCCAGCGGGATTTCACAGATACGCAGTATTTT
TRBV28	few	TRBD1	TRBJ1-2	14	CASSLLAGGSGYTF	TGTGCCAGCAGTTTATTAGCAGGGGGCTCTGGCTACACCTTC
TRBV4-3	NA	NA	TRBJ2-2	16	CASSQAGGANTGELFF	TGCGCCAGCAGCCAAGCGGGGGGCGCGAACACCGGGGAGCTGTTTTTT
TRBV9	NA	TRBD2	TRBJ2-1	16	CASSVGYGGRVAEQFF	TGTGCCAGCAGCGTAGGGTATGGCGGGAGGGTGGCTGAGCAGTTCTTC
TRBV7-6	NA	NA	TRBJ1-6	13	CASSLAVNSPLHF	TGTGCCAGCAGCTTAGCCGTGAATTCACCCCTCCACTTT
TRBV6-6	NA	TRBD1	TRBJ2-1	15	CASNNLNRGRNEQFF	TGTGCCAGCAATAACCTAAACAGGGGGCGGAATGAGCAGTTCTTC
TRBV27	NA	NA	TRBJ2-2	15	CASSLLSRADGELFF	TGTGCCAGCAGTTTACTGAGCAGGGCAGACGGGGAGCTGTTTTTT
TRBV5-5	NA	TRBD1	TRBJ2-7	16	CASSGSRTGTVDEQYF	TGTGCCAGCAGCGGGTCTAGGACAGGGACGGTGGACGAGCAGTACTTC
TRBV5-4	NA	NA	TRBJ2-5	15	CASSSKQGAGETQYF	TGTGCCAGCAGCTCTAAACAGGGTGCGGGCGAGACCCAGTACTTC
TRBV28	NA	NA	TRBJ1-2	14	CASSWRSMDNGYTF	TGTGCCAGCAGTTGGAGAAGCATGGATAATGGCTACACCTTC
TRBV19	NA	NA	TRBJ1-1	14	CATRPYWSSTEAFF	TGTGCCACCCGACCCTACTGGAGTAGCACTGAAGCTTTCTTT
TRBV18	NA	TRBD1	TRBJ2-7	15	CASSRQGAQGDEQYF	TGTGCCAGCTCACGGCAGGGGGCGCAGGGCGACGAGCAGTACTTC
TRBV18	once	TRBD1	TRBJ1-2	15	CASSRFTGVLRGYTF	TGTGCCAGCTCACGATTTACAGGGGTTCTAAGGGGCTACACCTTC
TRBV27	NA	TRBD2	TRBJ2-1	17	CASRLRGRAGSYNEQFF	TGTGCCAGCCGCCTCCGAGGGAGGGCCGGGTCCTACAATGAGCAGTTCTTC
TRBV6-1	NA	NA	TRBJ2-1	13	CASSARPYNEQFF	TGTGCCAGCAGTGCTAGACCCTACAATGAGCAGTTCTTC
TRBV28	NA	NA	TRBJ2-6	15	CASSPHNAGANVLTF	TGTGCCAGCAGTCCGCACAACGCAGGGGCCAACGTCCTGACTTTC
TRBV2	NA	NA	TRBJ2-1	15	CASSARTASYNEQFF	TGTGCCAGCAGCGCTCGGACAGCATCCTACAATGAGCAGTTCTTC